This TCR beta chain stems from a study of T-cell memory formation after mild COVID-19. One entry per CDR3 protein results from TCRdb running MiXCR on the 5' RACE reads. The top ten hold roughly a fifth of the sample, which has about 240,000 distinct CDR3 sequences, 8% to 9.5% seen once. Germline loops: CDR1 MNHEY, CDR2 SVGAGI. J gave up 7 bases and V 6 bases, and 11 bases lay outside the gene matches. The CDR3 loop spans 14 amino acids. Study-wide findings and caveats: Second-wave clones reaching peak frequency on day 37 lacked confirmed SARS-CoV-2 specificity.

This clonotype has only a few counts. The antigen remains undetermined. The TCR was taken from a man between 18 and 35 years old who had mild COVID-19 (a few samples of this study predate the infection). Cell type and time point are not known. The chain is built from TRBV6-5 and TRBJ1-2; 7 positions agree with TRBD1. Sequencing was performed on PBMCs or a T cell subset sorted from them (not recorded which). The CDR3 spells CASSLKRGRGGYTF. CDR3 in DNA: TGTGCCAGCAGCCTCAAGAGGGGGCGGGGTGGCTACACCTTC.